The 17 T cell receptor beta chains below come from one sample, sequenced in a study of blood T cell repertoires in COVID-19 (dated by TCRdb to 2018 to 2020). The library was prepared using the immunoSEQ multiplex PCR assay. Sourced from immuneACCESS, this table was stored by TCRdb with only in-frame sequences that have V and J called. A share of the clones is absent; for the studies checked, an unresolved V gene accounts for under half, and the remainder has no known explanation. The sample has fewer than 200,000 clones on record, 86% of them singletons. The ten largest clones represent roughly 24% of the sample. Sequenced input: PBMCs or T cells enriched from blood (not recorded which). The receptors come from a middle-aged woman in a cohort exposed to, infected with or recovered from COVID-19 (not recorded which).

V and J are TRBV28 and TRBJ1-1, with D perhaps matching TRBD1 (5 bases). Germline V gene data show CDR1 as MDHEN and CDR2 as SYDVKM. The CDR3 spans 11 residues. The germline V and J ends were trimmed by 8 bases and 8 bases, with 12 bases remaining between them. DNA of the CDR3: TGTGCCAGCGAGGGGAGGAGGGAAGCTTTCTTT. Protein product: CASEGRREAFF. The full variable domain, rest sourced from reference TRBV28 and TRBJ1-1, is DVKVTQSSRYLVKRTGEKVFLECVQDMDHENMFWYRQDPGLGLRLIYFSYDVKMKEKGDIPEGYSVSREKKERFSLILESASTNQTSMYLCASEGRREAFFGQGTRLTVV.

The table lists this clone with a few counts. J is TRBJ2-7 and V is TRBV13, with D unclear. The CDR3 has 14 amino acids. Germline values: CDR1 PRHDT, CDR2 FYEKMQ (reference sequence). Trimming shortened V by 5 bases and J by 1 base, and 12 bases separated the two germline ends. The CDR3 loop reads CASSGRGPSYEQYF. The DNA of the CDR3 is TGTGCCAGCAGCGGCCGCGGTCCTTCCTACGAGCAGTACTTC.

The chain is built from TRBV6-5 and TRBJ1-4; D is perhaps TRBD1 (6 bases). Germline V gene data show CDR1 as MNHEY and CDR2 as SVGAGI. V was cut by 7 bases and J by 3 bases, with 15 bases left in between. CDR3 length: 15 amino acids. DNA of the CDR3: TGTGCCAGCACCCAGTACGGACAGTCTAATGAAAAACTGTTTTTT. It is translated as CASTQYGQSNEKLFF.

The CDR3 sequence: CASSVRWNNSPLHF. CDR3 nucleotide sequence: TGTGCCAGCAGTGTCAGGTGGAATAATTCACCCCTCCACTTT. The V call is TRBV25-1, the J call TRBJ1-6; D not resolved. The CDR3 has 14 amino acids. V lost 4 bases, J lost 5 bases, and 9 bases lay in between. Germline V gene sequence: CDR1 MGHDK, CDR2 SYGVNS.

The chain links TRBV3-1 (or the pseudogene TRBV3-2) to TRBJ2-1; 12 nucleotides match TRBD2. This CDR3 contains 15 residues. J gave up 4 bases and V 5 bases, and 3 bases lay outside the gene matches. CDR1 is LGHDT, CDR2 YNNKEL, per germline (reference sequence). The CDR3 reads CASSKLAGGYNEQFF. The DNA for the CDR3 is TGTGCCAGCAGCAAACTAGCGGGGGGTTACAATGAGCAGTTCTTC.

The chain recombines TRBV28 with TRBJ1-4; 8 nucleotides line up with TRBD1. The CDR3 consists of 14 residues. J was trimmed by 7 bases and V by 3 bases; bases with no gene match: 4. CDR1 and CDR2 from the germline V gene are MDHEN and SYDVKM. The CDR3 DNA sequence: TGTGCCAGCAGTTTTTACAGGGGGGTTGAAAAACTGTTTTTT. It codes for CASSFYRGVEKLFF.

The chain carries TRBV5-4 and TRBJ2-1; D remains ambiguous. The germline CDR1 and CDR2 sequences are SGHNT and YYREEE (reference sequence). V lost 0 bases and J 9 bases, leaving 10 bases between the germline ends. The CDR3 runs to 13 residues. CDR3 coding DNA: TGTGCCAGCAGCTTGGATCCGATCAGTGAGCAGTTCTTC. Translated, it gives CASSLDPISEQFF.

The V call is TRBV14, the J call TRBJ2-5; D call uncertain. The CDR3 spans 16 residues. The V and J ends lost 4 bases and 2 bases respectively, with 17 bases between them. Germline V gene sequence: CDR1 SGHDN, CDR2 FVKESK. In DNA form, the CDR3 reads TGTGCCAGCAGCCTATGGGTCGTGCGGAATCAAGAGACCCAGTACTTC. Residues: CASSLWVVRNQETQYF. Together with reference TRBV14 and TRBJ2-5, the CDR3 gives the full variable domain: EAGVTQFPSHSVIEKGQTVTLRCDPISGHDNLYWYRRVMGKEIKFLLHFVKESKQDESGMPNNRFLAERTGGTYSTLKVQPAELEDSGVYFCASSLWVVRNQETQYFGPGTRLLVL.

J is TRBJ1-2 and V is TRBV20-1; no clear D gene. Germline V lookup: CDR1 DFQATT, CDR2 SNEGSKA (reference sequence). Trimming left V 7 bases short and J 6 bases short, with 6 bases between. The CDR3 consists of 9 residues. The chain's CDR3 is CSGSDGYTF. The DNA for the CDR3 is TGCAGTGGATCAGATGGCTACACCTTC.

Here the CDR3 reads CAIRPGTGVYEQYF. The CDR3 nucleotides are TGTGCCATCAGACCCGGGACAGGGGTGTACGAGCAGTACTTC. The genes are TRBV10-3 and TRBJ2-7; the match to TRBD1 covers 10 bases. CDR1 and CDR2 from the germline V gene are ENHRY and SYGVKD. The CDR3 has 14 residues. V trimming: 6 bases; J trimming: 4 bases; junction bases outside the gene matches: 6.

This chain links TRBV11-2 with TRBJ1-2; 9 nucleotides agree with TRBD1. CDR3 size: 14 residues. J lost 5 bases, V lost 3 bases, and 4 bases had no gene match. Germline CDR1 and CDR2: SGHAT and FQNNGV. CDR3 residues: CASSFSGTGYGYTF. CDR3 coding DNA: TGTGCCAGCAGCTTCTCCGGGACAGGGTATGGCTACACCTTC.

This chain connects TRBV15 to TRBJ1-1; D call uncertain. Germline V lookup: CDR1 LNHNV, CDR2 YYDKDF (reference sequence). Trimming stripped 0 bases from V and 1 base from J, with 15 bases between. The CDR3 extends over 17 amino acids. CDR3 sequence reads: CATSRDPVSLGNTEAFF. The CDR3 DNA is TGTGCCACCAGCAGAGATCCGGTTTCGCTCGGGAACACTGAAGCTTTCTTT.

This clone has more than one count but fewer than ten. The chain uses TRBV5-1 and TRBJ2-7; 9 bases map to TRBD1. The germline CDR1 and CDR2 sequences are SGHRS and YFSETQ. V lost 0 bases and J lost 2; bases outside the gene matches: 0. The CDR3 covers 14 residues. The CDR3 protein is CASSLGTGAYEQYF. The CDR3 DNA reads TGCGCCAGCAGCTTGGGGACAGGGGCCTACGAGCAGTACTTC. The entire variable domain, with the rest obtained from reference TRBV5-1 and TRBJ2-7, is as follows: KAGVTQTPRYLIKTRGQQVTLSCSPISGHRSVSWYQQTPGQGLQFLFEYFSETQRNKGNFPGRFSGRQFSNSRSEMNVSTLELGDSALYLCASSLGTGAYEQYFGPGTRLTVT.

The sample holds one count of this clone. The chain links TRBV11-3 to TRBJ1-1; D is undetermined. The CDR3 length is 14 residues. Trimming removed 2 bases from V and 0 bases from J, with 7 bases in between. Germline CDR1 and CDR2: SGHNT and YENEEA. As DNA, the CDR3 is TGTGCCAGCAGCTTAAGAGGGATGAACACTGAAGCTTTCTTT. Translated: CASSLRGMNTEAFF.

CDR3 nucleotide sequence: TGTGCTAGTGGTTCACTAGCGAGCAAGACCCAGTACTTC. The encoded protein is CASGSLASKTQYF. The V call is TRBV12-5, the J call TRBJ2-5; 7 positions match TRBD2. With V trimmed by 4 bases and J by 6 bases, 5 bases remained unmatched. The CDR3 totals 13 residues. Germline CDR1 LGHNT, CDR2 FRNRAP.

The rearrangement joins TRBV5-4 to TRBJ2-7; D possibly corresponds to TRBD1 (7 bases). The CDR3 sequence is 16 residues long. The germline V gene encodes CDR1 SGHNT and CDR2 YYREEE (reference sequence). The ends were cut back, 4 bases at V and 4 bases at J, with 21 bases in the middle. The CDR3 reads CASSAPGGDRTYEQYF. The CDR3, as DNA: TGTGCCAGCAGCGCACCAGGAGGGGACAGAACATACGAGCAGTACTTC.

In nucleotides, the CDR3 is TGTGCCAGCAGCCAACCGGGAGAGATAAACATTCAGTACTTC. Amino acid sequence: CASSQPGEINIQYF. The chain couples TRBV28 to TRBJ2-4; weak D call: TRBD2 (6 bases). This CDR3 has 14 residues. Germline values: CDR1 MDHEN, CDR2 SYDVKM. Trimming cost V 6 bases and J 6 bases, with 15 bases left between them.